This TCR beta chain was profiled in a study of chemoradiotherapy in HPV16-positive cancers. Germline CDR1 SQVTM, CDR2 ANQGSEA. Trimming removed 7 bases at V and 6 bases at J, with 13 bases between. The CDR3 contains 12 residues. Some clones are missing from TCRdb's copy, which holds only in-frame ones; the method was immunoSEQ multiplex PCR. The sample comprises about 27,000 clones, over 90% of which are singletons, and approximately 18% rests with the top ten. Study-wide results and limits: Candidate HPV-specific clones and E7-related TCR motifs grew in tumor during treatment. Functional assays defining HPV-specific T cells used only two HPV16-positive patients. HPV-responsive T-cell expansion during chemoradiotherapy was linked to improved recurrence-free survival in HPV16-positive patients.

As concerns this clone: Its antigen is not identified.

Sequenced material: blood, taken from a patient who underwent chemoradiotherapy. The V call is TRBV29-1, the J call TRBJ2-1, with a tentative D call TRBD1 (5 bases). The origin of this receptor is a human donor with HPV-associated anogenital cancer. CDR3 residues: CSARPRGNEQFF. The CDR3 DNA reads TGCAGCGCACGACCTAGGGGCAATGAGCAGTTCTTC.